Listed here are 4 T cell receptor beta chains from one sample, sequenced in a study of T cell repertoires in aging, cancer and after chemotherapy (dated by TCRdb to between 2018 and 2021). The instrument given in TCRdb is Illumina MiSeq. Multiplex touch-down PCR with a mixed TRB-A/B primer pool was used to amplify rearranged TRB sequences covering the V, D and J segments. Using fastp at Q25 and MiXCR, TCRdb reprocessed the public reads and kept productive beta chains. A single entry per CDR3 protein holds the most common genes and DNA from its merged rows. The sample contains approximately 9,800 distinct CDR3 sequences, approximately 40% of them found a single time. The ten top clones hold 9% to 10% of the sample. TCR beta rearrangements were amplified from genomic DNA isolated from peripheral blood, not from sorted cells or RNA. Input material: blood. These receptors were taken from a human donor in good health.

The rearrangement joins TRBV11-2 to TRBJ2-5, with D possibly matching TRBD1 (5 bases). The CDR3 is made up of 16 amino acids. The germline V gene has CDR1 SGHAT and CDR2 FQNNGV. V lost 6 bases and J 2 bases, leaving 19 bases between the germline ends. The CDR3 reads CASRIGIGVRQETQYF. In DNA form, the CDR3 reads TGTGCCAGCAGGATAGGCATAGGGGTGCGGCAAGAGACCCAGTACTTC.

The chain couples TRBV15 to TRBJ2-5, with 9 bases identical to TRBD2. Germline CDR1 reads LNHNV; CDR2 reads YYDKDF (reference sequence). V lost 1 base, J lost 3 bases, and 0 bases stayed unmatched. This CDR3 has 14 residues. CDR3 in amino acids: CATSRVAGEETQYF. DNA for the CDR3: TGTGCCACCAGCAGAGTAGCGGGAGAAGAGACCCAGTACTTC.

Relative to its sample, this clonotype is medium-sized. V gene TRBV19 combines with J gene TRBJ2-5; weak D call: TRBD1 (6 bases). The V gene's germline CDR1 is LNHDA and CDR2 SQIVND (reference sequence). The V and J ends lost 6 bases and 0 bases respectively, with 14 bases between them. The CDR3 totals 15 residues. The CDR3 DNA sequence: TGTGCCAGTAGCCTGGGACAAACGAACCAAGAGACCCAGTACTTC. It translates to CASSLGQTNQETQYF.

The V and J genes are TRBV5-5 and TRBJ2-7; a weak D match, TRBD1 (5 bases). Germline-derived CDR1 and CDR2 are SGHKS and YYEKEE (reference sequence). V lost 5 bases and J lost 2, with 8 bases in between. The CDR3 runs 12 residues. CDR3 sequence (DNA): TGTGCCAGCAGTGACAGAGCCTACGAGCAGTACTTC. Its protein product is CASSDRAYEQYF.